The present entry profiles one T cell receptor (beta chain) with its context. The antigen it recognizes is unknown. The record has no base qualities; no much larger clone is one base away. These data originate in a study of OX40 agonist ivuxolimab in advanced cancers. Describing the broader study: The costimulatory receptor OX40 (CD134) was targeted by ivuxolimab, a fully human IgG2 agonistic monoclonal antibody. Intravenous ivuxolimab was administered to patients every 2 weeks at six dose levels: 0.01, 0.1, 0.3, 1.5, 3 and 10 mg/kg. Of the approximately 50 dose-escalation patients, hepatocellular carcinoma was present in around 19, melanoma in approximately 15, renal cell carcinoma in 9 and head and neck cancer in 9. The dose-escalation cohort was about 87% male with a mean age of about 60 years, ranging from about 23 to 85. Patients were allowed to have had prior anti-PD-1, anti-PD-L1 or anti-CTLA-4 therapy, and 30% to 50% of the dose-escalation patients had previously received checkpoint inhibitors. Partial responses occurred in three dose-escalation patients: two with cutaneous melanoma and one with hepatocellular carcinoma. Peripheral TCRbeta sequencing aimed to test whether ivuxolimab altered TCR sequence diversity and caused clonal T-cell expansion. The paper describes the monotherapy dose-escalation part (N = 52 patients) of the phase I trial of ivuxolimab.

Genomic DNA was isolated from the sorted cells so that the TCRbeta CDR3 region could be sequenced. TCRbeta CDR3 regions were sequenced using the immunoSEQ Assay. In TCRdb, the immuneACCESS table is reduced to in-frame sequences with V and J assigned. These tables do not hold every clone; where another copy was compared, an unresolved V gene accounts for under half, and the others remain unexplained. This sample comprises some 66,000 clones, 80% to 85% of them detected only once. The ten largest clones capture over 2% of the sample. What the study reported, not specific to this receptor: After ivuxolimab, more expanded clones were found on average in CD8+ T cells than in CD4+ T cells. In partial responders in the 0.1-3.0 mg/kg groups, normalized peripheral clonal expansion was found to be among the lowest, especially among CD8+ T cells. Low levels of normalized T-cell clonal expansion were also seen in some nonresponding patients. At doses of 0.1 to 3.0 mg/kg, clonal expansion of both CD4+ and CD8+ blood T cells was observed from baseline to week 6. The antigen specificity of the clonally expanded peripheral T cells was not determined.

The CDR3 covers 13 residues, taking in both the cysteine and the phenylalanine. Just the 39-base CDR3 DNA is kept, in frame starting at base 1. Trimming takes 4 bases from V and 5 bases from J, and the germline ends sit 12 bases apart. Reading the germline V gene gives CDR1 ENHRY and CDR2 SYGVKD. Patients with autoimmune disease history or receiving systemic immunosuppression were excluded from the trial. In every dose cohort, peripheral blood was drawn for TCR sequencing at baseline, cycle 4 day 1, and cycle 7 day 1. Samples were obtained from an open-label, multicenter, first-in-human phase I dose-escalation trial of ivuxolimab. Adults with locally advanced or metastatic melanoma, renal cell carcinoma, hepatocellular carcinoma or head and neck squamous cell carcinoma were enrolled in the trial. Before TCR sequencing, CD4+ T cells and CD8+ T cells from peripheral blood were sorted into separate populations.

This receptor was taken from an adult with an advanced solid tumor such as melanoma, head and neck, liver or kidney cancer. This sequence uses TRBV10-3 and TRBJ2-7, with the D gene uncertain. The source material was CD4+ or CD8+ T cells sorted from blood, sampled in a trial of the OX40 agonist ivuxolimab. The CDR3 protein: CAISAMGIDEQYF. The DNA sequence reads TGTGCCATCAGTGCTATGGGGATCGACGAGCAGTACTTC.